These 22 T cell receptor beta chains were sequenced from one sample in a study of T cell responses to AZD1222 COVID-19 vaccine (dated by TCRdb to the early 2020s). The time point label of this sample denotes: about 28 days (+/-7) after the second vaccine dose. What this sample's treatment or condition label stands for: meningococcal conjugate vaccine given as trial control. The method behind the library was the immunoSEQ multiplex PCR assay. TCRdb stores this immuneACCESS table with in-frame sequences only. Part of the clones is absent; in the studies checked, under half of the shortfall reflects unresolved V genes, and no reason is known for the rest. This sample gives over 130,000 clones in total; 91% of them show up just once. The ten largest clones represent 7.5% of the sample. Sequences were derived from peripheral blood, sampled 28 days after the second dose of the MenACWY control vaccine. These receptor sequences come from an adult who received the MenACWY meningococcal vaccine as a control.

V gene TRBV28 combines with J gene TRBJ2-7; D remains ambiguous. The CDR3 runs 15 residues. Trimming stripped 2 bases from V and 6 bases from J, with 17 bases between. In germline, CDR1 is MDHEN, CDR2 SYDVKM. CDR3 amino acids: CASSLVGGRLGEQYF. The CDR3 DNA is TGTGCCAGCAGTTTAGTCGGCGGCAGGTTGGGCGAGCAGTACTTC.

The rearrangement links TRBV3-1 (or the pseudogene TRBV3-2) to TRBJ1-1; TRBD1 might be the D (6 bases). V lost 1 base, J lost 6 bases, and 12 bases lay in between. Germline CDR1 is LGHDT and CDR2 is YNNKEL (reference sequence). The CDR3 runs 14 residues. The CDR3: CASSQVEGGSEAFF. The CDR3 DNA sequence: TGTGCCAGCAGCCAAGTAGAGGGGGGCTCTGAAGCTTTCTTT.

This chain uses TRBV5-6 with TRBJ2-3; D remains unclear. This CDR3 region has 14 residues. Germline CDR1 is SGHDT and CDR2 is YYEEEE. The germline V and J ends were trimmed by 4 bases and 4 bases, with 13 bases remaining between them. The CDR3 coding sequence is TGTGCCAGCAGCCCCCCCTCGGGCGCAGATACGCAGTATTTT. Protein sequence: CASSPPSGADTQYF.

CDR3 DNA: TGTGCTAGTGCTCCGGGAGCCCTGGGCACCGGGGAGCTGTTTTTT. Its translation: CASAPGALGTGELFF. The rearrangement joins TRBV12-5 to TRBJ2-2; D is perhaps TRBD2 (6 bases). Between the trimmed V and J ends, which lost 7 bases and 4 bases, there was a span of 16 bases. The CDR3 loop spans 15 amino acids. Germline V gene data show CDR1 as LGHNT and CDR2 as FRNRAP.

J is TRBJ1-6 and V is TRBV11-2; the match to TRBD1 covers 8 bases. In germline, CDR1 is SGHAT, CDR2 FQNNGV. After removal of 4 bases from V and 6 bases from J, the junction contained 8 bases not matched to a gene. The CDR3 length is 16 residues. The CDR3, as DNA: TGTGCCAGCAGCTGGGGCGGACAGGGCGGTAATTCACCCCTCCACTTT. Its protein product is CASSWGGQGGNSPLHF.

With respect to this clone: The junction does not match germline at one end; this may be a read error. The rearrangement links TRBV7-7 to TRBJ2-1; no clear D. The CDR3 is 12 amino acids. Germline lookup yields CDR1 SSHAT and CDR2 FNYEAQ (reference sequence). In nucleotides, the CDR3 is TGTGCTAGCAGCCCCTTGGGGATAGAGCAGTTCTTC. As protein: CASSPLGIEQFF.

In this sample, this clone turned up a few times. This chain connects TRBV29-1 to TRBJ2-7; either TRBD1 or TRBD2 may supply D (5 bases each). Germline assignment: CDR1 SQVTM and CDR2 ANQGSEA. V was pared by 5 bases and J by 1 base, with 18 bases between. This CDR3 has 15 residues. In nucleotides, the CDR3 is TGCAGCGTTAAATGGGGGAACACGGGATCCTACGAGCAGTACTTC. It yields the protein CSVKWGNTGSYEQYF.

This clone was observed a few times. This chain connects TRBV2 to TRBJ2-7, with TRBD1 matching 10 bases. The germline V gene encodes CDR1 SNHLY and CDR2 FYNNEI. The length of the CDR3 is 13 residues. V was pared by 6 bases and J by 3 bases, with 2 bases of the junction left unmatched. The CDR3, as DNA: TGTGCCAGCAGGGGGACAGGGGTCTACGAGCAGTACTTC. Protein sequence: CASRGTGVYEQYF.

The chain uses TRBV9 and TRBJ2-7; D ambiguous. CDR1 and CDR2 from the germline V gene are SGDLS and YYNGEE. The CDR3 consists of 14 residues. V was clipped by 0 bases and J by 0 bases, with 7 bases between them. As DNA, the CDR3 is TGTGCCAGCAGCGTAGGTGCCAGCTCCTACGAGCAGTACTTC. Amino acid sequence: CASSVGASSYEQYF. Full variable domain (outside the CDR3, taken from reference TRBV9 and TRBJ2-7): DSGVTQTPKHLITATGQRVTLRCSPRSGDLSVYWYQQSLDQGLQFLIQYYNGEERAKGNILERFSAQQFPDLHSELNLSSLELGDSALYFCASSVGASSYEQYFGPGTRLTVT.

The chain links TRBV12-3 or TRBV12-4 to TRBJ2-1; unclear D gene. This CDR3 region has 11 residues. V lost 8 bases to trimming and J lost 7 bases, with 9 bases between them. CDR3 in amino acids: CASGSRNEQFF. The CDR3 region has the DNA TGTGCCAGCGGTAGCAGGAATGAGCAGTTCTTC.

This chain joins TRBV3-1 (or the pseudogene TRBV3-2) and TRBJ1-4, with no clear D. V dropped 1 base and J dropped 1 base, with 13 bases sitting between them. The CDR3 totals 17 residues. Germline V lookup: CDR1 LGHDT, CDR2 YNNKEL (reference sequence). The CDR3, as DNA: TGTGCCAGCAGCCAAGCAAGGCGAGAGGGAACTAATGAAAAACTGTTTTTT. Residues: CASSQARREGTNEKLFF.

This chain links TRBV30 with TRBJ2-7, with D possibly matching TRBD2 (5 bases). The CDR3 runs to 14 residues. Trimming removed 4 bases at V and 2 bases at J, with 15 bases between. Germline V lookup: CDR1 GTSNPN, CDR2 SVGIG (reference sequence). The CDR3 protein is CAWTLPGLPYEQYF. The CDR3 DNA sequence: TGTGCCTGGACCCTCCCGGGGTTACCCTACGAGCAGTACTTC.

The chain is built from TRBV27 and TRBJ1-4; D perhaps matches TRBD1 (6 bases). The CDR3 loop spans 15 amino acids. The germline V gene has CDR1 MNHEY and CDR2 SMNVEV (reference sequence). V was pared by 4 bases and J by 8 bases, with 17 bases between. DNA of the CDR3: TGTGCCAGCAGTTCAAAGACAGGTGGGCTGGAAAAACTGTTTTTT. This translates into CASSSKTGGLEKLFF.

V gene TRBV28 combines with J gene TRBJ1-4; possibly TRBD1 for D (5 bases). Germline CDR1 MDHEN, CDR2 SYDVKM. The CDR3 contains 16 residues. The V end was cut by 1 base, the J end by 2 bases, with 11 bases between. The CDR3, as DNA: TGTGCCAGCAGTTTATTACCGGGGCCGACTAATGAAAAACTGTTTTTT. Protein product: CASSLLPGPTNEKLFF.

The V gene is TRBV27, the J gene TRBJ2-7; 11 bases agree with TRBD2. The V gene end was trimmed by 5 bases and the J gene end by 4 bases; junction bases not matched to a gene: 7. The CDR3 loop spans 15 amino acids. Germline CDR1 reads MNHEY; CDR2 reads SMNVEV (reference sequence). The CDR3 DNA reads as TGTGCCAGCAGTGCCGGGACTAGCGGAGTATACGAGCAGTACTTC. Residues: CASSAGTSGVYEQYF.

This clone was counted once. The genes are TRBV18 and TRBJ1-4; no definite D call. The CDR3 covers 14 residues. Trimming stripped 2 bases from V and 6 bases from J, with 10 bases between. Germline V CDR1 and CDR2: KGHSH, LQKENI. CDR3 loop: CASSPKESYEKLFF. DNA for the CDR3: TGTGCCAGCTCACCAAAGGAATCGTATGAAAAACTGTTTTTT.

The rearrangement links TRBV5-1 to TRBJ2-1; D remains unclear. Germline V gives CDR1 SGHRS, CDR2 YFSETQ. The CDR3 runs 14 residues. Trimming removed 0 bases at V and 5 bases at J, with 9 bases between. CDR3 residues: CASSLAGLHNEQFF. CDR3 bases: TGCGCCAGCAGCTTGGCCGGTCTACACAATGAGCAGTTCTTC.

To note about this clone: The sample holds other DNA sequences that translate to the same CDR3. The chain couples TRBV6-4 to TRBJ2-1; D is ambiguous. Germline-derived CDR1 and CDR2 are MRHNA and SNTAGT. V lost 6 bases and J 0 bases, leaving 12 bases between the germline ends. The CDR3 has 15 residues. The CDR3 loop is CASSETESSYNEQFF. The CDR3 DNA sequence: TGTGCCAGCAGCGAGACGGAGAGCTCCTACAATGAGCAGTTCTTC.

The chain is built from TRBV10-1 and TRBJ2-2, with 12 bases fitting TRBD2. Per germline, CDR1 WNHNN and CDR2 SYGVQD (reference sequence). Trimming took 3 bases from V and 7 from J; bases not matched to a gene: 6. The CDR3 length is 16 residues. Here the CDR3 reads CASSERLAGANGELFF. The CDR3 coding sequence is TGCGCCAGCAGTGAACGACTAGCGGGAGCTAACGGGGAGCTGTTTTTT.

Regarding this clone: This sample also contains other DNA sequences that code for the same CDR3. V usage is TRBV5-1 and J usage is TRBJ2-3; D remains unclear. V shed 1 base and J shed 1 base, with 7 bases lying between them. Germline CDR1 and CDR2: SGHRS and YFSETQ. The CDR3 has 14 amino acids. CDR3 protein: CASSLSQGTDTQYF. The CDR3 DNA reads as TGCGCCAGCAGCTTGTCGCAGGGCACAGATACGCAGTATTTT.

This chain joins TRBV7-9 and TRBJ1-2, with 8 bases fitting TRBD1. The CDR3 consists of 14 residues. With 3 bases clipped from V and 6 bases from J, the junction kept 6 bases outside the gene matches. The germline V gene has CDR1 SEHNR and CDR2 FQNEAQ (reference sequence). CDR3 in amino acids: CASSFADRDNGYTF. CDR3 sequence (DNA): TGTGCCAGCAGCTTCGCGGACAGGGACAATGGCTACACCTTC.

CDR3 loop: CASSWGQGETQYF. The CDR3 nucleotides read TGTGCCAGCAGCTGGGGACAGGGAGAGACCCAGTACTTC. The chain uses TRBV7-3 and TRBJ2-5; 9 bases line up with TRBD1. The V and J ends lost 4 bases and 4 bases, in that order; junction bases with no gene match: 1. This CDR3 is built from 13 residues. Germline V gives CDR1 SGHTA, CDR2 FQGTGA.